Included here is one T cell receptor (beta chain) sequence, with context. Some clones are missing from TCRdb's copy, which holds only in-frame ones; the method was immunoSEQ multiplex PCR. The table has approximately 80,000 clones, 88% seen once. The data originate from a study of blood T cell repertoires in COVID-19. Study information: Samples taken during acute and convalescent COVID-19 were collected in the United States, Italy and Spain. PBMCs, B-cell-depleted T cells, or T cells were the source of the cDNA or gDNA that made up the material.

Trimming took off 2 bases at V and 8 bases at J, with 21 bases between the two ends. This CDR3 comprises 16 residues. The V gene's germline CDR1 is SNHLY and CDR2 FYNNEI. The sequenced sample was peripheral blood. V is TRBV2 and J is TRBJ1-2; D is unresolved. The sequence derives from a human donor in a cohort sampled during active COVID-19. The CDR3 here is CASSERPAGRSGGYTF. The CDR3 bases are TGTGCCAGCAGTGAACGTCCCGCGGGAAGATCGGGGGGCTACACCTTC.